This T cell receptor (beta chain) was sequenced during a study of OX40 agonist ivuxolimab in advanced cancers. With respect to the entire study: Ivuxolimab was a fully human IgG2 agonistic monoclonal antibody targeting the costimulatory receptor OX40 (CD134). Intravenous ivuxolimab was administered to patients every 2 weeks at six dose levels: 0.01, 0.1, 0.3, 1.5, 3 and 10 mg/kg. Of the roughly 51 patients in dose escalation, some 20 had hepatocellular carcinoma, around 15 had melanoma, 9 had renal cell carcinoma and 9 had head and neck cancer. In the dose-escalation cohort, nearly 85% of patients were male, and the mean age was around 65 years with a range of about 20 to 80. Prior anti-PD-1, anti-PD-L1 or anti-CTLA-4 therapy was permitted, and approximately 39% of dose-escalation patients had received checkpoint inhibitors. Three dose-escalation patients achieved partial responses, one with hepatocellular carcinoma and two with cutaneous melanoma. The purpose of peripheral TCRbeta sequencing was to test whether ivuxolimab changed TCR sequence diversity and led to clonal T-cell expansion. The paper describes the monotherapy dose-escalation part (N ≈ 49 patients) of the phase I trial of ivuxolimab. Beyond this particular receptor, the publication reports: On average, CD8+ T cells showed more expanded clones than CD4+ T cells after ivuxolimab. Antigen specificity was not determined for the clonally expanded peripheral T cells. Low levels of normalized T-cell clonal expansion were also seen in some patients who did not respond. At doses of 0.1 to 3.0 mg/kg, clonal expansion of both CD4+ and CD8+ blood T cells was observed from baseline to week 6. In the 0.1-3.0 mg/kg groups, partial responders were among the patients with the lowest normalized peripheral clonal expansion, particularly in CD8+ T cells.

V drops 0 bases and J drops 6 bases, leaving 11 bases in between. The CDR3 starts with the cysteine, ends with the phenylalanine, and has 15 residues. Only the CDR3 DNA is retained, 45 bases long and in frame from the first base. CDR1 and CDR2 were assigned from the germline V gene (reference sequence) as SEHNR and FQNEAQ. To sequence the TCRbeta CDR3 region, genomic DNA was isolated from the sorted cells. TCRbeta CDR3 regions were sequenced using the immunoSEQ Assay. Sourced from immuneACCESS, this table was stored by TCRdb with only in-frame sequences that have V and J called. A share of the clones is absent; for the studies checked, an unresolved V gene accounts for under half, and the remainder has no known explanation. In this sample the table shows approximately 87,000 clones, more than 75% of which occur a single time. The ten largest make up over 0.7% of the sample. Regarding this clone: Its antigen has not been determined. Base qualities are not provided; no much larger clone lies one nucleotide away.

Patients with autoimmune disease history or receiving systemic immunosuppression were excluded from the trial. Peripheral blood for TCR sequencing was collected from all dose cohorts at baseline, on cycle 4 day 1, and on cycle 7 day 1. The samples were drawn from a first-in-human, open-label, multicenter phase I dose-escalation trial of ivuxolimab. Adults with locally advanced or metastatic melanoma, renal cell, hepatocellular, or head and neck squamous cell carcinoma were enrolled in the trial. Before TCR sequencing, CD4+ and CD8+ T cells were separately sorted from peripheral blood. The clonotype originates from an adult with an advanced solid tumor such as melanoma, head and neck, liver or kidney cancer. Sequenced material: CD4+ or CD8+ T cells sorted from blood, taken in a trial of the OX40 agonist ivuxolimab. The chain uses TRBV7-9 and TRBJ2-2; no D gene is confidently identified. The CDR3 loop reads CASSLAAGVAGELFF. In nucleotides, the sequence is TGTGCCAGCAGCTTAGCAGCTGGGGTCGCCGGGGAGCTGTTTTTT.